Following are 26 T cell receptor beta chains from one sample sequenced in a study of radiotherapy plus CTLA-4 blockade in lung cancer. Assay used: immunoSEQ multiplex PCR; TCRdb lists only in-frame clones, some missing. This table holds around 110,000 clones, roughly four fifths found once. Specimen: peripheral blood, collected from a patient treated with radiotherapy plus ipilimumab. The receptors were gathered from a human donor with non-small cell lung cancer that progressed on radiotherapy plus ipilimumab. Some clones in this sample may be carry-over from other donors' samples.

The chain carries TRBV4-3 and TRBJ2-7; 8 bases agree with TRBD1. The CDR3 runs 15 residues. Germline V gene sequence: CDR1 LGHNA, CDR2 YSLEER. V shed 4 bases and J 4 bases; nucleotides not matched to a gene: 9. The CDR3 sequence: CASSRETGDMYEQYF. CDR3 DNA: TGCGCCAGCAGCCGAGAGACAGGGGATATGTACGAGCAGTACTTC.

The chain recombines TRBV27 with TRBJ1-3; TRBD1 matches at 10 bases. This CDR3 contains 20 residues. Germline V gene lookup returns CDR1 MNHEY and CDR2 SMNVEV (reference sequence). V lost 2 bases and J lost 5; bases outside the gene matches: 18. CDR3 region: CASSLVPPRTGGGDRNTIYF. DNA of the CDR3: TGTGCCAGCAGTTTAGTACCCCCCCGGACAGGGGGAGGCGATAGAAACACCATATATTTT.

This chain uses TRBV28 with TRBJ1-2, with 9 bases fitting TRBD1. The CDR3 has 14 residues. Germline CDR1 reads MDHEN; CDR2 reads SYDVKM. Trimming cost V 0 bases and J 9 bases; bases outside gene matches: 5. The DNA of the CDR3 is TGTGCCAGCAGTTTATGGACAGGGGGGCGTAGCTACACCTTC. Protein: CASSLWTGGRSYTF.

This clone was picked up one time. The chain uses TRBV27 and TRBJ1-1; D gene unclear. Trimming cost V 6 bases and J 1 base, with 3 bases left between them. CDR1 is MNHEY, CDR2 SMNVEV, per germline (reference sequence). The CDR3 extends over 11 amino acids. CDR3: CASRGNTEAFF. For the CDR3, the DNA is TGTGCCAGCAGAGGGAACACTGAAGCTTTCTTT.

V and J are TRBV4-2 and TRBJ1-1; the D is unclear. Germline CDR1 and CDR2: LGHNA and YNFKEQ. This CDR3 comprises 15 residues. Trimming removed 1 base at V and 10 bases at J, with 19 bases between. CDR3 sequence: CASSQAATAPWGAFF. In DNA, the CDR3 is TGTGCCAGCAGCCAAGCGGCCACAGCCCCTTGGGGAGCTTTCTTT.

The chain carries TRBV27 and TRBJ1-2; 9 bases match TRBD1. CDR1 MNHEY and CDR2 SMNVEV come from the germline V gene (reference sequence). V was pared by 6 bases and J by 4 bases, with 6 bases of the junction left unmatched. This CDR3 is built from 14 residues. CDR3 DNA: TGTGCCAGCAGGAAAACAGGGGGCGGCTATGGCTACACCTTC. Protein product: CASRKTGGGYGYTF.

This sequence joins TRBV9 and TRBJ1-5; D is ambiguous. CDR1 SGDLS and CDR2 YYNGEE come from the germline V gene. This CDR3 is 13 amino acids long. V was pared by 0 bases and J by 7 bases, with 8 bases between. The CDR3 region has the DNA TGTGCCAGCAGCGTAGGTACCCTCCAGCCCCAGCATTTT. This sequence encodes CASSVGTLQPQHF.

The chain recombines TRBV2 with TRBJ1-1; maybe TRBD1 (5 bases). Germline V gene lookup returns CDR1 SNHLY and CDR2 FYNNEI. Trimming pared 6 bases from V and 2 bases from J, leaving 16 bases between. This CDR3 contains 15 residues. The CDR3 region has the DNA TGTGCCAGCAGGACCACAGGTTTATTTAACACTGAAGCTTTCTTT. It yields the protein CASRTTGLFNTEAFF.

The V gene is TRBV25-1, the J gene TRBJ2-1, with 8 bases matching TRBD2. This CDR3 region has 14 residues. The junction had 7 bases not matched to a gene; V was cut back by 10 bases and J by 2 bases. Germline CDR1 MGHDK, CDR2 SYGVNS. The CDR3 DNA follows: TGTGCCACACTCCCGGGGGGGCCCTACAATGAGCAGTTCTTC. It specifies CATLPGGPYNEQFF.

Only one count was recorded for this clone. V is TRBV6-1 and J is TRBJ2-3; D remains ambiguous. Germline CDR1 is MNHNS and CDR2 is SASEGT. The CDR3 has 12 amino acids. The V and J ends lost 9 bases and 4 bases respectively, with 11 bases between them. CDR3 nucleotide sequence: TGTGCCAGTACCTCCTACCCAGATACGCAGTATTTT. Its protein is CASTSYPDTQYF.

The rearrangement links TRBV5-4 to TRBJ2-1, with 7 bases identical to TRBD1. The CDR3 consists of 14 residues. Unmatched junction bases numbered 3, after V lost 2 bases and J lost 4 bases. Germline V CDR1 and CDR2: SGHNT, YYREEE (reference sequence). This chain's CDR3 is CASSLQGRYNEQFF. DNA of the CDR3: TGTGCCAGCAGCTTACAGGGGCGGTACAATGAGCAGTTCTTC.

This clone was seen a few times. The rearrangement joins TRBV4-2 to TRBJ1-5, with 7 bases that match TRBD1. The germline V gene encodes CDR1 LGHNA and CDR2 YNFKEQ. The CDR3 loop spans 16 amino acids. Trimming took 3 bases from V and 3 from J; bases not matched to a gene: 8. This CDR3 is CASSQKGARNNQPQHF. In nucleotides, the CDR3 is TGTGCCAGCAGCCAGAAGGGGGCACGCAACAATCAGCCCCAGCATTTT.

This chain uses TRBV2 with TRBJ1-6; no clear D. This CDR3 is built from 13 residues. Germline V gives CDR1 SNHLY, CDR2 FYNNEI. The V and J ends lost 6 bases and 7 bases respectively, with 10 bases between them. The CDR3 loop reads CASRWTGNSPLHF. The CDR3, as DNA: TGTGCCAGCAGATGGACTGGGAATTCACCCCTCCACTTT. The full variable domain, completed using reference TRBV2 and TRBJ1-6, is EPEVTQTPSHQVTQMGQEVILRCVPISNHLYFYWYRQILGQKVEFLVSFYNNEISEKSEIFDDQFSVERPDGSNFTLKIRSTKLEDSAMYFCASRWTGNSPLHFGNGTRLTVT.

This chain links TRBV13 with TRBJ2-3, with 7 bases lining up with TRBD1. The CDR3 has 15 residues. Germline V gene data show CDR1 as PRHDT and CDR2 as FYEKMQ (reference sequence). J gave up 7 bases and V 5 bases, and 12 bases lay outside the gene matches. CDR3 bases: TGTGCCAGCAGCGAATCCCGGGACAGTGCTCATACGCAGTATTTT. This encodes CASSESRDSAHTQYF.

V gene TRBV7-2 combines with J gene TRBJ2-3; 14 bases align to TRBD2. This CDR3 spans 15 amino acids. The V segment lost 6 bases and the J segment 7 bases; nucleotides outside the gene matches: 6. The germline CDR1 and CDR2 sequences are SGHTA and FQGNSA. The CDR3 protein is CASRPGLAGANTQYF. The CDR3, as DNA: TGTGCCAGCAGACCGGGACTAGCGGGGGCGAATACGCAGTATTTT.

The table lists this clone with a few counts. The rearrangement joins TRBV6-1 to TRBJ1-2, with TRBD1 as a possible D gene (5 bases). The CDR3 runs to 13 residues. Germline CDR1 is MNHNS and CDR2 is SASEGT. V was pared by 1 base and J by 7 bases, with 10 bases between. CDR3 nucleotides: TGTGCCAGCAGTGAAGTAGGGGCAGGTGGCTACACCTTC. Translating it yields CASSEVGAGGYTF.

The chain employs TRBV2 and TRBJ1-5; no clear D. Trimming pared 8 bases from V and 4 bases from J, leaving 12 bases between. Germline loops: CDR1 SNHLY, CDR2 FYNNEI. The CDR3 is 13 residues long. Here the CDR3 reads CASRRTLNQPQHF. CDR3 nucleotide sequence: TGTGCCAGCCGACGGACCCTTAATCAGCCCCAGCATTTT.

This clone was found once. The chain recombines TRBV5-5 with TRBJ1-5; D gene ambiguous. V lost 0 bases and J 4 bases, leaving 8 bases between the germline ends. Germline V gene data show CDR1 as SGHKS and CDR2 as YYEKEE (reference sequence). The CDR3 is 14 residues long. CDR3 DNA sequence: TGTGCCAGCAGCTTGGAGGTGGTGAATCAGCCCCAGCATTTT. It specifies CASSLEVVNQPQHF.

The chain links TRBV13 to TRBJ1-1, with D tentatively TRBD1 (5 bases). V gave up 6 bases and J gave up 1 base, with 15 bases separating them. The CDR3 is 15 residues long. Germline assignment: CDR1 PRHDT and CDR2 FYEKMQ (reference sequence). CDR3 protein: CASSDPGGGNTEAFF. The CDR3 DNA sequence: TGTGCCAGCAGTGACCCGGGGGGTGGGAACACTGAAGCTTTCTTT.

The chain couples TRBV7-6 to TRBJ2-3; 9 bases align to TRBD2. The J segment lost 4 bases and the V segment lost 4 bases, leaving 6 bases of the junction unmatched. This CDR3 is built from 15 residues. Germline assignment: CDR1 SGHVS and CDR2 FNYEAQ. The CDR3 loop is CASSSRSGGSDTQYF. The DNA for the CDR3 is TGTGCCAGCAGCTCCCGAAGCGGGGGGTCAGATACGCAGTATTTT.

About this clone itself: Additional DNA sequences in this sample encode the identical CDR3. V and J are TRBV5-4 and TRBJ2-5; D unclear. The length of the CDR3 is 12 residues. V was cut by 1 base and J by 2 bases, with 3 bases left in between. Germline assignment: CDR1 SGHNT and CDR2 YYREEE (reference sequence). CDR3 nucleotide sequence: TGTGCCAGCAGCTTGCCGCAAGAGACCCAGTACTTC. Translated: CASSLPQETQYF.

V usage is TRBV9 and J usage is TRBJ2-7; TRBD1 matches 10 bases. The germline gives CDR1 SGDLS, CDR2 YYNGEE. V lost 2 bases to trimming and J lost 7 bases; unmatched junction nucleotides: 9. This CDR3 is built from 15 residues. The CDR3 reads CASSVRQGADLEQYF. CDR3 coding DNA: TGTGCCAGCAGCGTTCGACAGGGGGCCGATCTGGAGCAGTACTTC.

The rearrangement uses TRBV11-2 and TRBJ2-1; D unclear. CDR3 length: 12 residues. Germline CDR1 SGHAT, CDR2 FQNNGV. V lost 3 bases and J 8 bases, leaving 8 bases between the germline ends. CDR3 sequence reads: CASSLRIHEQFF. DNA for the CDR3: TGTGCCAGCAGCTTGAGGATCCATGAGCAGTTCTTC.

The rearrangement uses TRBV5-1 and TRBJ2-5; D gene ambiguous. The CDR3 is made up of 12 amino acids. Germline V lookup: CDR1 SGHRS, CDR2 YFSETQ. Trimming shortened V by 4 bases and J by 1 base, and 5 bases separated the two germline ends. As DNA, the CDR3 is TGCGCCAGCAGCCGGACCCAAGAGACCCAGTACTTC. Its protein product is CASSRTQETQYF.

In DNA, the CDR3 is TGTGCCAGTAGCATAACGGGACAGGGGATTTTTCAGCCCCAGCATTTT. Amino acid sequence: CASSITGQGIFQPQHF. The V and J genes are TRBV19 and TRBJ1-5; 10 bases match TRBD1. CDR3 length: 16 amino acids. The V and J ends lost 6 bases and 6 bases, in that order; junction bases with no gene match: 11. Germline V CDR1 and CDR2: LNHDA, SQIVND (reference sequence).

This clone has more than one count but fewer than ten. This chain connects TRBV2 to TRBJ2-1, with 7 nucleotides matching TRBD1. Germline trimming cut 7 bases from V and 6 bases from J; bases unmatched to any gene: 9. CDR1 is SNHLY and CDR2 is FYNNEI in the germline V gene. CDR3 size: 14 residues. CDR3 coding DNA: TGTGCCAGCATAGGGGACAGAAAGTTCAATGAGCAGTTCTTC. Amino acids: CASIGDRKFNEQFF.